This passage covers 3 T cell receptor beta chains from one sample sequenced in a study of blood T cell repertoires in COVID-19. Assay: immunoSEQ multiplex PCR; the TCRdb copy retains only in-frame clones and omits some. The top ten hold 4% to 5% of the sample, which has 260,000 or so clones, 65% to 90% seen once. Sequencing input: peripheral blood. The source is a woman in her seventies with acute or convalescent COVID-19.

This clone was counted between two and nine times. The CDR3 DNA reads as TGTGCCAGCAGCTCGGACTGGGGGCCCGATCAGCCCCAGCATTTT. Amino acids: CASSSDWGPDQPQHF. J is TRBJ1-5 and V is TRBV11-2, with D tentatively TRBD1 (6 bases). The CDR3 extends over 15 amino acids. Trimming shortened V by 4 bases and J by 5 bases, and 15 bases separated the two germline ends. Germline values: CDR1 SGHAT, CDR2 FQNNGV.

The V and J genes are TRBV25-1 and TRBJ2-1; tentative D call: TRBD2 (6 bases). Deletions cut 0 bases from V and 7 bases from J, with 7 bases between. Germline lookup yields CDR1 MGHDK and CDR2 SYGVNS. The CDR3 is 13 residues long. The CDR3 region is CASSEYRGNEQFF. CDR3 coding DNA: TGTGCCAGCAGTGAATATCGGGGGAATGAGCAGTTCTTC.

In its sample, this clone was seen once. The V call is TRBV23-1, the J call TRBJ1-4, with TRBD1 as a possible D gene (5 bases). TRBV23-1 carries the ORF label, with uncertain function. The ends were cut back, 2 bases at V and 0 bases at J, with 7 bases in the middle. This CDR3 is built from 15 residues. The CDR3 sequence: CASSQEGATNEKLFF. The CDR3 bases are TGCGCCAGCAGTCAAGAAGGGGCAACTAATGAAAAACTGTTTTTT.